The entry below gives a single T cell receptor (beta chain) sequence along with its context. TCRdb keeps only in-frame clones here, not all; method: immunoSEQ multiplex PCR. The sample records under 85,000 clones, roughly 87% being singletons. This record comes from a study of control samples from healthy donors and cancer patients. V shed 0 bases and J 0 bases; nucleotides not matched to a gene: 3. CDR3 length: 16 residues. CDR1 and CDR2 from the germline V gene are SGDLS and YYNGEE. Sequences were obtained from PBMCs. This sequence was found in a man aged 55 to 70 with colorectal cancer. The chain links TRBV9 to TRBJ2-1, with TRBD1 matching over 7 bases. CDR3 bases: TGTGCCAGCAGCGTAGCTGGACAGGCCTCCTACAATGAGCAGTTCTTC. This encodes CASSVAGQASYNEQFF.